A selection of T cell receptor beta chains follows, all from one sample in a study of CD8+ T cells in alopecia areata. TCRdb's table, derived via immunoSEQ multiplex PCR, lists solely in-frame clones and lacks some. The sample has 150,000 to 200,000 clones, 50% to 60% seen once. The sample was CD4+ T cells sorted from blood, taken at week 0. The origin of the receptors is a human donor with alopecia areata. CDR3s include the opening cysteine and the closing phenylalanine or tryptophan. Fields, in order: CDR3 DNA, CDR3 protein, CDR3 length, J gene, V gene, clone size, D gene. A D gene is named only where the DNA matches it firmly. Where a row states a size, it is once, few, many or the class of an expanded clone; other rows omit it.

CDR3 DNA: TGTGCCAGCAGAACGACAGCCTCTGGAAACACCATATATTTT
CDR3 protein: CASRTTASGNTIYF
CDR3 length: 14
J gene: TRBJ1-3
V gene: TRBV28
clone size: .
D gene: .

CDR3 DNA: TGTGCCAGCAGTAGGGAAGGACAGGCCTCCACGGGCCTCTTC
CDR3 protein: CASSREGQASTGLF
CDR3 length: 14
J gene: TRBJ2-7
V gene: TRBV6-6
clone size: .
D gene: TRBD1

CDR3 DNA: TGTGCCAGCAGCTTTCTAACGACAGGGGGCACTGAAGCTTTCTTT
CDR3 protein: CASSFLTTGGTEAFF
CDR3 length: 15
J gene: TRBJ1-1
V gene: TRBV5-6
clone size: .
D gene: TRBD1

CDR3 DNA: TGTGCCTGGAGTTTCTATTCCTACTACGAGCAGTACTTC
CDR3 protein: CAWSFYSYYEQYF
CDR3 length: 13
J gene: TRBJ2-7
V gene: TRBV30
clone size: .
D gene: .

CDR3 DNA: TGTGCCAGCAGTTTGGGACGGTTGAATGAAAAACTGTTTTTT
CDR3 protein: CASSLGRLNEKLFF
CDR3 length: 14
J gene: TRBJ1-4
V gene: TRBV6-5
clone size: .
D gene: .

CDR3 DNA: TGTGCCAGCAGCTTAAGTCCCCTAGCGGGGGGACAGGATACGCAGTATTTT
CDR3 protein: CASSLSPLAGGQDTQYF
CDR3 length: 17
J gene: TRBJ2-3
V gene: TRBV7-3
clone size: .
D gene: TRBD2

CDR3 DNA: TGCGCCAGCAGCCCCCGCTTTCCGATTGTTGACAGCACAGATACGCAGTATTTT
CDR3 protein: CASSPRFPIVDSTDTQYF
CDR3 length: 18
J gene: TRBJ2-3
V gene: TRBV4-1
clone size: many
D gene: .

CDR3 DNA: TGCGCCAGCAGCCACGGGACAGATAACTACGAGCAGTACTTC
CDR3 protein: CASSHGTDNYEQYF
CDR3 length: 14
J gene: TRBJ2-7
V gene: TRBV4-1
clone size: .
D gene: TRBD1

CDR3 DNA: TGCGCCAGCAGCCGGGGACAGGGAGGGTCCGATGAGCAGTTCTTC
CDR3 protein: CASSRGQGGSDEQFF
CDR3 length: 15
J gene: TRBJ2-1
V gene: TRBV5-1
clone size: few
D gene: TRBD1

CDR3 DNA: TGCGCCAGCAGCGCCCGGGACCCACGTCCAGATACGCAGTATTTT
CDR3 protein: CASSARDPRPDTQYF
CDR3 length: 15
J gene: TRBJ2-3
V gene: TRBV5-1
clone size: .
D gene: .

CDR3 DNA: TGTGCCAGCAGCTCGGGACTAGCGGGGCCGCGCTTCGAGCAGTTCTTC
CDR3 protein: CASSSGLAGPRFEQFF
CDR3 length: 16
J gene: TRBJ2-1
V gene: TRBV7-9
clone size: .
D gene: TRBD2

CDR3 DNA: TGTGCCAGCAGCGTAGATCCGGGGTCCTATGGCTACACCTTC
CDR3 protein: CASSVDPGSYGYTF
CDR3 length: 14
J gene: TRBJ1-2
V gene: TRBV9
clone size: few
D gene: .

CDR3 DNA: TGTGCCAGCAGCCACGACAGGTCTGGGGCCAACGTCCTGACTTTC
CDR3 protein: CASSHDRSGANVLTF
CDR3 length: 15
J gene: TRBJ2-6
V gene: TRBV7-9
clone size: .
D gene: .

CDR3 DNA: TGTGCCAGCAGCGTCAATACGAACAATGAGCAGTTCTTC
CDR3 protein: CASSVNTNNEQFF
CDR3 length: 13
J gene: TRBJ2-1
V gene: TRBV9
clone size: few
D gene: .

CDR3 DNA: TGTGCCAGCAGTTACTCGACAGGCCAAGAGACCCAGTACTTC
CDR3 protein: CASSYSTGQETQYF
CDR3 length: 14
J gene: TRBJ2-5
V gene: TRBV6-6
clone size: .
D gene: .

CDR3 DNA: TGTGCCAGCAGCTTAGTTTTTGCGGGGCGAACCACAGATACGCAGTATTTT
CDR3 protein: CASSLVFAGRTTDTQYF
CDR3 length: 17
J gene: TRBJ2-3
V gene: TRBV7-9
clone size: .
D gene: .

CDR3 DNA: TGTGCCAGCGGGAACACTGAAGCTTTCTTT
CDR3 protein: CASGNTEAFF
CDR3 length: 10
J gene: TRBJ1-1
V gene: TRBV2
clone size: .
D gene: .

CDR3 DNA: TGCAGCGTCACATTGGTGGGGGAACCACGAGAGACCCAGTACTTC
CDR3 protein: CSVTLVGEPRETQYF
CDR3 length: 15
J gene: TRBJ2-5
V gene: TRBV29-1
clone size: once
D gene: .

CDR3 DNA: TGTGCCAGCAGCCAGGACAGGGGAAGCTACGAGCAGTACTTC
CDR3 protein: CASSQDRGSYEQYF
CDR3 length: 14
J gene: TRBJ2-7
V gene: TRBV7-9
clone size: few
D gene: TRBD1

CDR3 DNA: TGTGCCAGCAGTGACCTACAGGGAAGCAAAAACATTCAGTACTTC
CDR3 protein: CASSDLQGSKNIQYF
CDR3 length: 15
J gene: TRBJ2-4
V gene: TRBV25-1
clone size: .
D gene: .

CDR3 DNA: TGCGCCAGCAGCTTGGCTCAGGGGGCAGGTGGCTACACCTTC
CDR3 protein: CASSLAQGAGGYTF
CDR3 length: 14
J gene: TRBJ1-2
V gene: TRBV5-1
clone size: few
D gene: TRBD1

CDR3 DNA: TGTGCCAGCACGAGCCGGGACGGGAATTCACCCCTCCACTTT
CDR3 protein: CASTSRDGNSPLHF
CDR3 length: 14
J gene: TRBJ1-6
V gene: TRBV5-4
clone size: .
D gene: .

CDR3 DNA: TGTGCCTGGAACCCCAAGGGGCCGACTGGAAACACCATATATTTT
CDR3 protein: CAWNPKGPTGNTIYF
CDR3 length: 15
J gene: TRBJ1-3
V gene: TRBV30
clone size: .
D gene: .

CDR3 DNA: TGTGCCAGCAGTTTAGAGGGGCAGGGGGATCAGCCCCAGCATTTT
CDR3 protein: CASSLEGQGDQPQHF
CDR3 length: 15
J gene: TRBJ1-5
V gene: TRBV27
clone size: .
D gene: TRBD1

CDR3 DNA: TGTGCCTGGAGTGTCCAGCCCGCGACCCCGCATGGCTACACCTTC
CDR3 protein: CAWSVQPATPHGYTF
CDR3 length: 15
J gene: TRBJ1-2
V gene: TRBV30
clone size: .
D gene: .

CDR3 DNA: TGCGCCAGCAGCCAGGCTACCGGGACAGGGGGTGAGACCCAGTACTTC
CDR3 protein: CASSQATGTGGETQYF
CDR3 length: 16
J gene: TRBJ2-5
V gene: TRBV4-1
clone size: few
D gene: TRBD1

CDR3 DNA: TGTGCCAGCAGCATCAAGAGGAATGGGGAGACCCAGTACTTC
CDR3 protein: CASSIKRNGETQYF
CDR3 length: 14
J gene: TRBJ2-5
V gene: TRBV13
clone size: .
D gene: .

CDR3 DNA: TGTGCCTCCGGGCCCCCGAGCGGGGGCGAGCAAGAGACCCAGTACTTC
CDR3 protein: CASGPPSGGEQETQYF
CDR3 length: 16
J gene: TRBJ2-5
V gene: TRBV11-3
clone size: .
D gene: TRBD2

CDR3 DNA: TGTGCCAGCAGCTTCCTAGGGGGCACAGATACGCAGTATTTT
CDR3 protein: CASSFLGGTDTQYF
CDR3 length: 14
J gene: TRBJ2-3
V gene: TRBV7-3
clone size: .
D gene: .

CDR3 DNA: TGTGCCAGCAGCCGGACTAATCAAGAGACCCAGTACTTC
CDR3 protein: CASSRTNQETQYF
CDR3 length: 13
J gene: TRBJ2-5
V gene: TRBV7-2
clone size: .
D gene: .

CDR3 DNA: TGTGCCAGCAGTTTCGGCCAGATGAACACTGAAGCTTTCTTT
CDR3 protein: CASSFGQMNTEAFF
CDR3 length: 14
J gene: TRBJ1-1
V gene: TRBV6-6
clone size: .
D gene: .

CDR3 DNA: TGTGCCTGGAGTAGCCAGGGGGGAAGGGAAAAACTGTTTTTT
CDR3 protein: CAWSSQGGREKLFF
CDR3 length: 14
J gene: TRBJ1-4
V gene: TRBV30
clone size: few
D gene: TRBD1

CDR3 DNA: TGTGCCTGCACAAAACTAGGGGCTTACGAGCAGTACTTC
CDR3 protein: CACTKLGAYEQYF
CDR3 length: 13
J gene: TRBJ2-7
V gene: TRBV30
clone size: .
D gene: .

CDR3 DNA: TGTGCCAGCAGCTTGGACAGAAATCAGCCCCAGCATTTT
CDR3 protein: CASSLDRNQPQHF
CDR3 length: 13
J gene: TRBJ1-5
V gene: TRBV7-8
clone size: few
D gene: .

CDR3 DNA: TGTGCCACCAGCAGAGATAAGCTAGGCCTCTGGACCCAGTACTTC
CDR3 protein: CATSRDKLGLWTQYF
CDR3 length: 15
J gene: TRBJ2-5
V gene: TRBV15
clone size: once
D gene: .